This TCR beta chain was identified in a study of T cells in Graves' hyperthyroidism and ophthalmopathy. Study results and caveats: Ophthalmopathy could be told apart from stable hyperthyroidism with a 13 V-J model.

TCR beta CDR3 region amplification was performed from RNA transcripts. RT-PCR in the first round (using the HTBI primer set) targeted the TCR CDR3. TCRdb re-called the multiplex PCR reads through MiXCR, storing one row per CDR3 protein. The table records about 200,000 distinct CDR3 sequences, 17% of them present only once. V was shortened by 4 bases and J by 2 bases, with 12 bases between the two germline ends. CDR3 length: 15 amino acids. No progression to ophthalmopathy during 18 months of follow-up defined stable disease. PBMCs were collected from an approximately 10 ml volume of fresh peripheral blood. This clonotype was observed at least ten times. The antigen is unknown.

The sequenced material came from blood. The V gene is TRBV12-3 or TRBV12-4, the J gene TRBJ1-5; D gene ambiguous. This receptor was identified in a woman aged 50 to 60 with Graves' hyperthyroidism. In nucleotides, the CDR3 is TGTGCCAGCAGTTGGGCAGGCGGTGGCAATCAGCCCCAGCATTTT. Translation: CASSWAGGGNQPQHF.